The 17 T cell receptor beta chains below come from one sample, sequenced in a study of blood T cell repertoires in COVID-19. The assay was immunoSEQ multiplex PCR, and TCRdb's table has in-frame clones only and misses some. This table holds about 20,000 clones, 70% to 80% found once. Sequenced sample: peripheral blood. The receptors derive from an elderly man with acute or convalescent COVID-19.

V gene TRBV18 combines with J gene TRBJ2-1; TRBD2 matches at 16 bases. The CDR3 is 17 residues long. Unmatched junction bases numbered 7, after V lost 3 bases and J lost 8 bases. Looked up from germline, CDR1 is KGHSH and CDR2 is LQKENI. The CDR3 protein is CASSPEGLAGGVDEQFF. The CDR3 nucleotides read TGTGCCAGCTCACCCGAGGGACTAGCGGGAGGGGTTGATGAGCAGTTCTTC.

The CDR3 nucleotides are TGCAGCGTTGAACTCCCACAGGGGGGAAACACCATATATTTT. Encoded protein: CSVELPQGGNTIYF. This chain uses TRBV29-1 with TRBJ1-3; 7 bases are shared with TRBD1. CDR1 is SQVTM, CDR2 ANQGSEA, per germline. The CDR3 runs 14 residues. V lost 2 bases, J lost 4 bases, and 5 bases stayed unmatched. Full variable domain (rest looked up from reference TRBV29-1 and TRBJ1-3): SAVISQKPSRDICQRGTSLTIQCQVDSQVTMMFWYRQQPGQSLTLIATANQGSEATYESGFVIDKFPISRPNLTFSTLTVSNMSPEDSSIYLCSVELPQGGNTIYFGEGSWLTVV.

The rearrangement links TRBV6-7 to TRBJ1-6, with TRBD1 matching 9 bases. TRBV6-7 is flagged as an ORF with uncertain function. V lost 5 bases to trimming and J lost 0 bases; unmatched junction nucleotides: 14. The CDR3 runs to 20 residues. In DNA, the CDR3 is TGTGCCAGCAGTACGGGGACAGGGACAAAGCCCACCTCCTATAATTCACCCCTCCACTTT. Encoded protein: CASSTGTGTKPTSYNSPLHF.

The chain's CDR3 is CASSLTRAYNEQFF. In DNA form, the CDR3 reads TGTGCCAGCAGCTTAACGAGGGCCTACAATGAGCAGTTCTTC. V gene TRBV7-3 combines with J gene TRBJ2-1; D might be TRBD2 (5 bases). Trimming shortened V by 0 bases and J by 2 bases, and 5 bases separated the two germline ends. The germline V gene has CDR1 SGHTA and CDR2 FQGTGA. The CDR3 loop spans 14 amino acids.

The CDR3 is CASTATINQPQHF. Written as DNA, the CDR3 is TGTGCCAGTACGGCGACAATTAATCAGCCCCAGCATTTT. The V gene is TRBV19, the J gene TRBJ1-5; D not certain. The CDR3 sequence is 13 residues long. The V end lost 7 bases, the J end lost 4 bases, and 11 bases lay between the germline ends. CDR1 is LNHDA, CDR2 SQIVND, per germline (reference sequence).

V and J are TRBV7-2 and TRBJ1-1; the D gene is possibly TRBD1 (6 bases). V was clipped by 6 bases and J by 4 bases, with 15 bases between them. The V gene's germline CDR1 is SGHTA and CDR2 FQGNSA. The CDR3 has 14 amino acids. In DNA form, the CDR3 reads TGTGCCAGCAGTCGTGACAGGATCTCCACTGAAGCTTTCTTT. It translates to CASSRDRISTEAFF.

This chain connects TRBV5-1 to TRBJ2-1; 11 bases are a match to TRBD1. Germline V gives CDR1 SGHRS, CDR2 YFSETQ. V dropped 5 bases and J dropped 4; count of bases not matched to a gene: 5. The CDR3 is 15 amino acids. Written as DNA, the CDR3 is TGCGCCAGCAGACAGGACAGGGGGCTATACAATGAGCAGTTCTTC. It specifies CASRQDRGLYNEQFF.

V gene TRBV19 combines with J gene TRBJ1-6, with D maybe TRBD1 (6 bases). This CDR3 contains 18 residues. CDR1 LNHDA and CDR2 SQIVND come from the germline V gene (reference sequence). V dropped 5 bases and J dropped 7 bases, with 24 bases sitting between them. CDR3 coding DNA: TGTGCCAGTAGTGCCAACACCGCGACAGGCCTCGGAAATTCACCCCTCCACTTT. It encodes CASSANTATGLGNSPLHF.

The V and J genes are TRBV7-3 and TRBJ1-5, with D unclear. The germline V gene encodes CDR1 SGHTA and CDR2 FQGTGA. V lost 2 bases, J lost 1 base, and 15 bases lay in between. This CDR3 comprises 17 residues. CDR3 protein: CASSLEPFAVSNQPQHF. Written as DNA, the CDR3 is TGTGCCAGCAGCTTAGAACCATTTGCGGTCAGCAATCAGCCCCAGCATTTT.

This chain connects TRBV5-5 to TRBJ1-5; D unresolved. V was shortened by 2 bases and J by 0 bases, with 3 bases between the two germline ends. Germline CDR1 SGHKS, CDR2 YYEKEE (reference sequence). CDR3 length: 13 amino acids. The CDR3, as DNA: TGTGCCAGCAGCTTTAATAGCAATCAGCCCCAGCATTTT. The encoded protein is CASSFNSNQPQHF.

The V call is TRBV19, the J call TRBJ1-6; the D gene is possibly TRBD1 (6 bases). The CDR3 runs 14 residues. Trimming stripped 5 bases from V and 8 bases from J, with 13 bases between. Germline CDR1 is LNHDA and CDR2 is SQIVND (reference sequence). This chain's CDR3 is CASSSQGKDSPLHF. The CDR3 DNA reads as TGTGCCAGTAGTTCCCAGGGGAAGGATTCACCCCTCCACTTT.

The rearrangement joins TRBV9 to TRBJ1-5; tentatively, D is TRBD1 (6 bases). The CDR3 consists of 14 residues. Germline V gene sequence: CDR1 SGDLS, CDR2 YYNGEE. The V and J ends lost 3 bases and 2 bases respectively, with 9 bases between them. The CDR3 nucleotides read TGTGCCAGCAGCGCGACAGGAGGCAATCAGCCCCAGCATTTT. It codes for CASSATGGNQPQHF. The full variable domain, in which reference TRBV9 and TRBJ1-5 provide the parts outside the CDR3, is DSGVTQTPKHLITATGQRVTLRCSPRSGDLSVYWYQQSLDQGLQFLIQYYNGEERAKGNILERFSAQQFPDLHSELNLSSLELGDSALYFCASSATGGNQPQHFGDGTRLSIL.

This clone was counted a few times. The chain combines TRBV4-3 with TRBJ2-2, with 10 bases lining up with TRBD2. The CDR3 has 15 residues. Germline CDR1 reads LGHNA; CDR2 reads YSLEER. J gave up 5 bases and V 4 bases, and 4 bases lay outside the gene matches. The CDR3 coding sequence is TGCGCCAGCAGCCTTGGACTAGCGGAAACCGGGGAGCTGTTTTTT. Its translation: CASSLGLAETGELFF.

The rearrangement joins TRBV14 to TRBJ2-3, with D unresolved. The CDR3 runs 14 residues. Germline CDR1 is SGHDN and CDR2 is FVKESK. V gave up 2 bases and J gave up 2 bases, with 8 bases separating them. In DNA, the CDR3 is TGTGCCAGCAGCCAATCCGTCTTCACAGATACGCAGTATTTT. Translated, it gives CASSQSVFTDTQYF.

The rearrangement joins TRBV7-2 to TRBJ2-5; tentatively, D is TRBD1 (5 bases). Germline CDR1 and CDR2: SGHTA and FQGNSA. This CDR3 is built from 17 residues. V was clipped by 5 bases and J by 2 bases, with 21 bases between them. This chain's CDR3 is CASSPLSQGPVQETQYF. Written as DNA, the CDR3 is TGTGCCAGCAGCCCATTATCCCAGGGTCCCGTACAAGAGACCCAGTACTTC.

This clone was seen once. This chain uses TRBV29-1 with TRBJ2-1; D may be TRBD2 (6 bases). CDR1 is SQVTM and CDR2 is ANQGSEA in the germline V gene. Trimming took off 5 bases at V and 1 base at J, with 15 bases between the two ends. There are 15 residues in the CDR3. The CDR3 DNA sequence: TGCAGCGTTTGTCCGCGGGGAGGATCCTACAATGAGCAGTTCTTC. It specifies CSVCPRGGSYNEQFF.

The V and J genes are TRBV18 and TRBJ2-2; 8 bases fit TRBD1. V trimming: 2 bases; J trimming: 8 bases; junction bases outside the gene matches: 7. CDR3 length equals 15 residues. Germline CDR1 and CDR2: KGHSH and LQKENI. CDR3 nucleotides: TGTGCCAGCTCACCATCCCGGCAGGGGGCTGGGGAGCTGTTTTTT. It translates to CASSPSRQGAGELFF.